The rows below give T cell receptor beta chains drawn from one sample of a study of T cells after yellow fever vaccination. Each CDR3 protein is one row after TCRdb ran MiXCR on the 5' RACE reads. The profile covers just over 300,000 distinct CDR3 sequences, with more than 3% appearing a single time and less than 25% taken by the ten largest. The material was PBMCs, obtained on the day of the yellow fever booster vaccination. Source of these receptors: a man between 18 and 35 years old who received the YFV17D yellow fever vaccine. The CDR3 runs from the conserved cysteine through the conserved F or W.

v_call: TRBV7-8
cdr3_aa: CASSSRTSGAYRGEQFF

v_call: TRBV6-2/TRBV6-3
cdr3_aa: CASSLLASGVYEQYF

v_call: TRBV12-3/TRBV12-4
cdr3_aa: CASSLKGAWAGELFF

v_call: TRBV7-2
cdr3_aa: CASSFYRGSYTF

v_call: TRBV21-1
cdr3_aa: CASSKPVDAPSSYNEQFF

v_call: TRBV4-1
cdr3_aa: CASSQVTLGQPSHF

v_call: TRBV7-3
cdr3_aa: CASSLHPGDTGELFF

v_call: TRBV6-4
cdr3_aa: CASSYDRGVGYTF

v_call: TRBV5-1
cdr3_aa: CAGGGRDEGEQYF

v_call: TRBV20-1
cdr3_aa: CSAPRGRGVQYF

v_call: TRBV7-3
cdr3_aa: CASSLASTTSNEQYF

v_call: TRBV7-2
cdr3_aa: CASSSKGLAGAYNEQFF

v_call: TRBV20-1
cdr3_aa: CSARVPLAYQETQYF

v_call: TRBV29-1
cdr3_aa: CSAPVDYQETQYF

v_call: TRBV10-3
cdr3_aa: CAISPRAPVNPTSSIQETQYF

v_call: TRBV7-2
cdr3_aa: CASSFVWENTEAFF

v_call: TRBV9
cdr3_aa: CASSRPGSTDTQYF

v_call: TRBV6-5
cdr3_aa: CASSSRTGANQPQHF

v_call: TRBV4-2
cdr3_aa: CASSQVGGGATQYF

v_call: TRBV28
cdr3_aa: CASKTGVNDVQFF

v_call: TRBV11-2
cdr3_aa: CASSFRDAEGTEAFF

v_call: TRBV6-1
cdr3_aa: CACPGQGRYEQYF

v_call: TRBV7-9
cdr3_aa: CASSPRDAGYGYTF

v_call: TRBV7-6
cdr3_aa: CASSLDTSGGRTDTQYF

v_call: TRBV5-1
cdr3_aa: CASRSRSPPDTQYF

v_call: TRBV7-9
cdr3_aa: CASSLGAAIIQETQYF

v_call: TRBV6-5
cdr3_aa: CASSYKGGSNQPQHF

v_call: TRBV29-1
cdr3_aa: CSVEEDQPQHF

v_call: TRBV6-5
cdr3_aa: CASGRGHGGYTF

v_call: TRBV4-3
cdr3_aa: CASSQGGTGKQETQYF

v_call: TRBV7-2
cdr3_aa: CASSLQRGNEQYF

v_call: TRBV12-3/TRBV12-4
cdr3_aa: CASNLGAGKLFF

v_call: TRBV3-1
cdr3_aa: CASSQGPGFLRYEQYF

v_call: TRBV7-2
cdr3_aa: CASSLGQGRREQYF

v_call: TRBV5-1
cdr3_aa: CASSPGQGVETQYF

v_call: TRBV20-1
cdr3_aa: CSATGRGGNQPQHF

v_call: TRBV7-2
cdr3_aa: CASSLGNRSSSPLHF

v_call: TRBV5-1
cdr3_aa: CASSYRDRGFSGYTF

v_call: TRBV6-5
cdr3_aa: CASSYWGAAGNTIYF

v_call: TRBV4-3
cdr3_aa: CASSQDLTRAYEQYF

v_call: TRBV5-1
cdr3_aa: CASSQPGGADTQYF

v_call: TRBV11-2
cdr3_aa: CASSLGAGNFNQPQHF

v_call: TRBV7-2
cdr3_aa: CASSLESRRLRAGELFF

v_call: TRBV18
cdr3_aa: CASRPREAANTGELFF

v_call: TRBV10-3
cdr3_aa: CAISDYDRGENYGYTF

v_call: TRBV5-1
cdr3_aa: CASSLSGGGGNTIYF

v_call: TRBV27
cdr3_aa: CASSLTWNAYYGYTF

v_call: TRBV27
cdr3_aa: CASSRNGHQLGYEQYF

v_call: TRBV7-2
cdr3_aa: CASSRARTTEAFF